The T cell receptor beta chain under discussion was sequenced for a study of T cells in tumors after PD-1 blockade. Germline V gene data show CDR1 as SGHNT and CDR2 as YYREEE (reference sequence). The germline V and J ends were trimmed by 5 bases and 0 bases, with 12 bases remaining between them. The CDR3 has 16 residues. Clones were sequenced by immunoSEQ multiplex PCR, and TCRdb holds only the in-frame ones, with some missing. The repertoire holds about 33,000 clones, with more than 70% as singletons. This clone was observed a single time. The chain recombines TRBV5-4 with TRBJ2-6; tentative D call: TRBD2 (7 bases). The sample in question was PBMCs, obtained before anti-PD-1 treatment. This TCR was sampled from a human donor with basal cell carcinoma. The chain's CDR3 is CASRRGGDSGANVLTF. CDR3 nucleotides: TGTGCCAGCAGGAGGGGGGGAGACTCTGGGGCCAACGTCCTGACTTTC.